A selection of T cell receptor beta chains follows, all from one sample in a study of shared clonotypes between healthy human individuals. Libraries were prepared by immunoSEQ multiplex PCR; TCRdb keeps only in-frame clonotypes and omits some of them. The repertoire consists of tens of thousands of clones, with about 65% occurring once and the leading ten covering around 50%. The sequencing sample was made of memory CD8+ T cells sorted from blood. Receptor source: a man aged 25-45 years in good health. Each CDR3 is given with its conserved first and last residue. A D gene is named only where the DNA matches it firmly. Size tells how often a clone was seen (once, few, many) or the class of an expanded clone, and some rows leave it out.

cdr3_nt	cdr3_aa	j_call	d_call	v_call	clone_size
TGCGCCAGCAGCTCCACTAGCGGGAATGAGCAGTTCTTC	CASSSTSGNEQFF	TRBJ2-1	TRBD2	TRBV5-1	.
TGCGCCAGCAGCCCTGGGGGAGGGAATGGCATTCAGTACTTC	CASSPGGGNGIQYF	TRBJ2-4	TRBD2	TRBV5-1	few
TGTGCCTGGACGTCCGGACAGGGCCTAGATACGCAGTATTTT	CAWTSGQGLDTQYF	TRBJ2-3	TRBD1	TRBV30	.
TGTGCCAGCAGTGACGGGACAGCTAATGAAAAACTGTTTTTT	CASSDGTANEKLFF	TRBJ1-4	TRBD1	TRBV6-1	.
TGCAGCGGAGGCCGGACTAGGCAAGAGACCCAGTACTTC	CSGGRTRQETQYF	TRBJ2-5	TRBD2	TRBV29-1	.
TGTGCCAGCACCACCCTAGCAACAGATACGCAGTATTTT	CASTTLATDTQYF	TRBJ2-3	.	TRBV5-5	.
TGTGCCAGCAGCTCCCGGTTAATAGGCAATCAGCCCCAGCATTTT	CASSSRLIGNQPQHF	TRBJ1-5	.	TRBV7-8	many
TGCGCCAGCAGCCAAGATCGTCTCGGAGCCTCCAGCTATGGCTACACCTTC	CASSQDRLGASSYGYTF	TRBJ1-2	.	TRBV4-3	.
TGCGCCAGCAGCGGGACTAGCCTTGCAGATACGCAGTATTTT	CASSGTSLADTQYF	TRBJ2-3	TRBD2	TRBV10-2	.
TGTGCCAGCAGCCGGGACCGAAGGGCGACCTACGAGCAGTACTTC	CASSRDRRATYEQYF	TRBJ2-7	.	TRBV5-6	.
TGTGCCAGCAGCAAAGCGCACCGGCAGTTCAAGACGCGGCCTCGGGCGGGAACCTACGAGCAGTACTTC	CASSKAHRQFKTRPRAGTYEQYF	TRBJ2-7	.	TRBV21-1	.
TGTGCCAGCAGCTTAGATCCAGGCTACGAGCAGTACTTC	CASSLDPGYEQYF	TRBJ2-7	.	TRBV7-2	.
TGCGCCAGCAGTGAGTCGGTAGTTCCCGGGGAGCTGTTTTTT	CASSESVVPGELFF	TRBJ2-2	.	TRBV10-1	.
TGTGCCAGCAGTACCACCGGACTAGCGGGCGAGCAGTACTTC	CASSTTGLAGEQYF	TRBJ2-7	TRBD2	TRBV28	.
TGTGCCAGTAGTATTGCCCCGGGCAGGGGCGGCTACACCTTC	CASSIAPGRGGYTF	TRBJ1-2	.	TRBV19	.
TGTGCCAGCAGCTTAATGGAAAAGGTCTACAATGAGCAGTTCTTC	CASSLMEKVYNEQFF	TRBJ2-1	.	TRBV11-2	.
TGTGCCAGCAGTGACGGCGGGCCCACAGATACGCAGTATTTT	CASSDGGPTDTQYF	TRBJ2-3	.	TRBV6-4	few
TGTGCCAGCAGCTTAAGCACAGGCGGGCTAGCGGGGGGCTACAATGAGCAGTTCTTC	CASSLSTGGLAGGYNEQFF	TRBJ2-1	TRBD2	TRBV7-6	many
TGTGCCAGCAGTTACTCAGCGGGAGATGTCACCGGGGAGCTGTTTTTT	CASSYSAGDVTGELFF	TRBJ2-2	TRBD2	TRBV6-5	.
TGTGCCAGCAGTGAAGTGGGGGTGGTCAGCTCCTACGAGCAGTACTTC	CASSEVGVVSSYEQYF	TRBJ2-7	.	TRBV6-1	once
TGTGCCAGCACGCCGCTGGGACGGACACAAGAGACCCAGTACTTC	CASTPLGRTQETQYF	TRBJ2-5	.	TRBV25-1	many
TGTGCCAGCAGCCAAGAGGGACCTAGGCAGTTCTTC	CASSQEGPRQFF	TRBJ2-1	.	TRBV4-2	few
TGTGCCAGCAGCCCCCGGGAGTTCGGGGAGCTGTTTTTT	CASSPREFGELFF	TRBJ2-2	.	TRBV9	.
TGTGCCAGCAGCTTCACGCTAGCGGGAGAAGCCAAAAACATTCAGTACTTC	CASSFTLAGEAKNIQYF	TRBJ2-4	TRBD2	TRBV7-9	few
TGTGCCAGCAGCTTAGATCCAGCGGGAGCGGGAAATGAGCAGTTCTTC	CASSLDPAGAGNEQFF	TRBJ2-1	TRBD2	TRBV7-2	many
TGTGCCAGCAGGAAGGGGAGCTCTGGGGCCAACGTCCTGACTTTC	CASRKGSSGANVLTF	TRBJ2-6	.	TRBV27	.
TGCGCCAGCAGCCAAGGTCGGGACAGGGGAGTTGAAAAACTGTTTTTT	CASSQGRDRGVEKLFF	TRBJ1-4	TRBD1	TRBV4-3	many
TGTGCTAGTCTACGCAATCAGCCCCAGCATTTT	CASLRNQPQHF	TRBJ1-5	.	TRBV12-5	.
TGTGCCAGCAGCCGTGGTCCCAATGAGCAGTTCTTC	CASSRGPNEQFF	TRBJ2-1	.	TRBV11-2	.
TGTGCCAGCAGCTTAAGGGAAACAGGGTTTGGTCCCTACAATGAGCAGTTCTTC	CASSLRETGFGPYNEQFF	TRBJ2-1	.	TRBV7-3	many
TGCGCCAGCAGCCAAGACGCCAGGGGGGCAGATACGCAGTATTTT	CASSQDARGADTQYF	TRBJ2-3	.	TRBV4-1	.
TGTGCCAGCAGCTTCGGGGGACAGGGCTACGAGCAGTACTTC	CASSFGGQGYEQYF	TRBJ2-7	TRBD1	TRBV7-9	few
TGTGCCACCCGAATCGCGACCTACGAGCAGTACTTC	CATRIATYEQYF	TRBJ2-7	.	TRBV6-5	.
TGTGCCAGCAGTGACTCGACGGCGGGAGTCACAGATACGCAGTATTTT	CASSDSTAGVTDTQYF	TRBJ2-3	TRBD2	TRBV6-4	many
TGTGCCAGCAGTCTCACGGGACGGGAGCAGTTCTTC	CASSLTGREQFF	TRBJ2-1	.	TRBV6-5	.
TGTGCCAGCAGCTTCTTACATGCCTATGAGCAGTTCTTC	CASSFLHAYEQFF	TRBJ2-1	.	TRBV7-9	.
TGTGCCAGCTCACTCGTCCGGGACATAGACTATGGCTACACCTTC	CASSLVRDIDYGYTF	TRBJ1-2	.	TRBV18	.
TGTGCCACCAGCAGGGTCCGGGACAGGAGGGGGGACACTGAAGCTTTCTTT	CATSRVRDRRGDTEAFF	TRBJ1-1	TRBD1	TRBV15	.
TGTGCCAGCAGCCGAGTTGGGCGAGCGGGAGGGTTGGACTACAATGAGCAGTTCTTC	CASSRVGRAGGLDYNEQFF	TRBJ2-1	TRBD2	TRBV7-8	.
TGTGCCAGCCGGGCCGCTGGGGCCAACGTCCTGACTTTC	CASRAAGANVLTF	TRBJ2-6	.	TRBV9	.